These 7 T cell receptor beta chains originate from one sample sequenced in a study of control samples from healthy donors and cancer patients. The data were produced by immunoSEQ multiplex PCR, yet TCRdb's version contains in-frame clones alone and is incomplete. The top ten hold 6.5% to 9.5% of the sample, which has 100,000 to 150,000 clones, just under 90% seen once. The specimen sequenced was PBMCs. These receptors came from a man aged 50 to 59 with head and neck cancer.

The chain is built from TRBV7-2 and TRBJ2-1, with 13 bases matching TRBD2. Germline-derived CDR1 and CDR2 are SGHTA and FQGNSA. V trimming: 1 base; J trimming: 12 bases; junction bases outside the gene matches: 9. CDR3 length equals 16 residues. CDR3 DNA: TGTGCCAGCAGCTTAGTGTTCGGACTAGCGGGAGTGCGGCAGTTCTTC. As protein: CASSLVFGLAGVRQFF.

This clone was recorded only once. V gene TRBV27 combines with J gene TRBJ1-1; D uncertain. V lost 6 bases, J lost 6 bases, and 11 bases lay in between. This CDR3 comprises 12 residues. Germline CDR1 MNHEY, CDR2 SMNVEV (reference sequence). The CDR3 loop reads CASSFSGSEAFF. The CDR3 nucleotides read TGTGCCAGCAGCTTCAGCGGATCTGAAGCTTTCTTT.

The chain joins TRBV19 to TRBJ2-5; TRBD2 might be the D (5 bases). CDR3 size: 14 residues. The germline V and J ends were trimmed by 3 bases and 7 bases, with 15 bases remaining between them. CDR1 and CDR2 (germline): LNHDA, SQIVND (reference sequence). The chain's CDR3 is CASSINGLLGTQYF. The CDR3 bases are TGTGCCAGTAGTATTAATGGACTGCTGGGGACCCAGTACTTC. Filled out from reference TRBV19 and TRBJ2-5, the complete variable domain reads DGGITQSPKYLFRKEGQNVTLSCEQNLNHDAMYWYRQDPGQGLRLIYYSQIVNDFQKGDIAEGYSVSREKKESFPLTVTSAQKNPTAFYLCASSINGLLGTQYFGPGTRLLVL.

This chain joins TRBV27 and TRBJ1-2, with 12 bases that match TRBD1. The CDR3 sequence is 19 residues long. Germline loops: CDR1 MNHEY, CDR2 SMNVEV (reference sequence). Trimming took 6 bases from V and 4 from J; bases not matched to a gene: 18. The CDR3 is CASSLTGGQGAAGFYGYTF. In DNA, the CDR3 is TGTGCCAGCAGCCTGACCGGGGGACAGGGGGCGGCGGGGTTCTATGGCTACACCTTC.

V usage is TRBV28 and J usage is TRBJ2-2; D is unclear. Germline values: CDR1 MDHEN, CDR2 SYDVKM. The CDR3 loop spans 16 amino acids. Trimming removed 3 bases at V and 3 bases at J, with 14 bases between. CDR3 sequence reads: CASSFAQITDTGELFF. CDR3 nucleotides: TGTGCCAGCAGTTTTGCCCAAATAACGGACACCGGGGAGCTGTTTTTT.

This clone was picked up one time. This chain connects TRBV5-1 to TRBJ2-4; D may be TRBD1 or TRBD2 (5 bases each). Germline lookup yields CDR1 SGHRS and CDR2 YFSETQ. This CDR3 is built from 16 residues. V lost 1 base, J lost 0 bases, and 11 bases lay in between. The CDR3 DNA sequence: TGCGCCAGCAGCTTGACTTTGGGGGAAGCCAAAAACATTCAGTACTTC. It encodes CASSLTLGEAKNIQYF.

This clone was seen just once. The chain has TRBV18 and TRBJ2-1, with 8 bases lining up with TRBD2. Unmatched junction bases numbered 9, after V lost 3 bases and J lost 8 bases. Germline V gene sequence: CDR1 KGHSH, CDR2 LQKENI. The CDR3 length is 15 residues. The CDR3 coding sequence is TGTGCCAGCTCACCCCGGGGGGGCTCTGGGGATGAGCAGTTCTTC. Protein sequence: CASSPRGGSGDEQFF.